These T cell receptor beta chains were read from a single sample in a study of blood T cell repertoires in COVID-19. Sequencing was performed with immunoSEQ multiplex PCR; in TCRdb, only in-frame clones are kept and a portion is missing. Of 200,000 to 300,000 clones listed, approximately 90% are singletons. Sequenced material: PBMCs or T cells enriched from blood (not recorded which). The receptors were gathered from a man in his forties who had recovered from COVID-19. Both conserved end residues are part of each CDR3. The D gene is left open where the match is weak.

V	J	D	CDR3
TRBV2	TRBJ2-7	TRBD1	CASSDPRTGARYEQYF
TRBV11-2	TRBJ2-7	TRBD1	CASSLVSGQAPEQYF
TRBV12-3/TRBV12-4	TRBJ1-1	.	CASCPRTNTEAFF
TRBV5-1	TRBJ2-2	TRBD2	CASSLGASGSGELFF
TRBV6-5	TRBJ2-7	.	CATFSSAGPTYEQYF
TRBV10-2	TRBJ1-4	.	CASSSITGPNEKLFF
TRBV5-1	TRBJ1-4	.	CASSLEAGADEKLFF
TRBV23-1	TRBJ2-7	TRBD1	CASSLVQGAAYEQYF
TRBV7-9	TRBJ1-4	.	CASGESGEVNEKLFF
TRBV27	TRBJ1-1	.	CASSVGGGTEAFF
TRBV4-1	TRBJ1-2	TRBD1	CASSQIQGGYGYTF
TRBV27	TRBJ1-1	.	CASSLDKNTEAFF
TRBV4-1	TRBJ1-2	.	CASSRNWAAGGYTF
TRBV5-5	TRBJ2-7	TRBD2	CASSLEASGRWAYEQYF
TRBV2	TRBJ1-3	.	CASRESLLSGNTIYF
TRBV30	TRBJ1-5	TRBD1	CAWSVGTGTYQPQHF
TRBV18	TRBJ1-1	TRBD1	CASSPRPGQGITEAFF
TRBV19	TRBJ2-7	TRBD2	CASSIGLAGVPSYEQYF
TRBV28	TRBJ1-1	TRBD1	CASSLDRATEAFF
TRBV29-1	TRBJ2-3	TRBD2	CSVRPTSGVTDTQYF